Listed here are 21 T cell receptor beta chains from one sample, sequenced in a study of blood T cell repertoires in COVID-19. Generated by immunoSEQ multiplex PCR, the TCRdb table keeps only in-frame clones and is missing some. This sample has approximately 170,000 clones, with 80% found just once. Sequencing used PBMCs or T cells enriched from blood (not recorded which). Receptors were obtained from a man aged 40-49 years who had recovered from COVID-19.

The rearrangement links TRBV5-6 to TRBJ1-1; the D is unclear. V lost 4 bases, J lost 3 bases, and 13 bases lay in between. Germline values: CDR1 SGHDT, CDR2 YYEEEE. The CDR3 has 14 amino acids. The CDR3 reads CASSPLKPHTEAFF. The DNA for the CDR3 is TGTGCCAGCAGCCCCTTGAAGCCCCACACTGAAGCTTTCTTT.

The chain recombines TRBV2 with TRBJ1-5; 8 nucleotides align to TRBD1. The CDR3 is 13 residues long. The junction had 1 base not matched to a gene; V was cut back by 7 bases and J by 2 bases. The V gene's germline CDR1 is SNHLY and CDR2 FYNNEI. The CDR3 nucleotides read TGTGCCAGCACCAGGGGGCGCAATCAGCCCCAGCATTTT. Translating gives CASTRGRNQPQHF.

The V gene is TRBV19, the J gene TRBJ1-1, with TRBD1 matching 9 bases. Per germline, CDR1 LNHDA and CDR2 SQIVND (reference sequence). The CDR3 has 14 amino acids. V shed 4 bases, J shed 5 bases, and the junction held 5 bases outside the gene matches. CDR3 loop: CASSTRQGGTEAFF. The CDR3 DNA reads as TGTGCCAGTAGTACCCGACAGGGGGGGACTGAAGCTTTCTTT.

The chain employs TRBV7-9 and TRBJ2-7, with TRBD2 matching 7 bases. CDR1 SEHNR and CDR2 FQNEAQ come from the germline V gene (reference sequence). V lost 5 bases and J lost 0; bases outside the gene matches: 1. The CDR3 is made up of 13 amino acids. CDR3 loop: CASSRDYSYEQYF. As DNA, the CDR3 is TGTGCCAGCAGCCGGGACTACTCCTACGAGCAGTACTTC.

The rearrangement joins TRBV4-2 to TRBJ2-3, with D possibly matching TRBD2 (5 bases). Trimming cost V 1 base and J 1 base, with 9 bases left between them. The germline V gene has CDR1 LGHNA and CDR2 YNFKEQ. This CDR3 region has 15 residues. In DNA form, the CDR3 reads TGTGCCAGCAGCCAAGTCTCCGGGGGCACAGATACGCAGTATTTT. Translated: CASSQVSGGTDTQYF.

The CDR3 coding sequence is TGTGCCTGGAGTCCTCCGGGAGTTCCTGGAAACACCATATATTTT. Amino acids: CAWSPPGVPGNTIYF. The gene calls are TRBV30 and TRBJ1-3; D remains unclear. CDR1 GTSNPN and CDR2 SVGIG come from the germline V gene (reference sequence). The CDR3 length is 15 residues. V shed 2 bases and J shed 2 bases, with 13 bases lying between them.

J is TRBJ1-5 and V is TRBV5-8; D ambiguous. Looked up from germline, CDR1 is SGHTS and CDR2 is YDEGEE. The CDR3 totals 15 residues. Trimming left V 1 base short and J 0 bases short, with 8 bases between. The CDR3 DNA reads TGTGCCAGCAGCTTGTGGCAGTTTAGCAATCAGCCCCAGCATTTT. It yields the protein CASSLWQFSNQPQHF.

The chain recombines TRBV7-6 with TRBJ2-1; the match to TRBD2 covers 11 bases. This CDR3 spans 16 amino acids. Looked up from germline, CDR1 is SGHVS and CDR2 is FNYEAQ. V lost 5 bases and J lost 4; bases outside the gene matches: 7. Here the CDR3 reads CASSPTTSGGYNEQFF. In DNA, the CDR3 is TGTGCCAGCAGCCCTACTACTAGCGGGGGTTACAATGAGCAGTTCTTC.

The chain joins TRBV9 to TRBJ2-1; TRBD2 matches at 7 bases. The CDR3 spans 15 residues. J gave up 0 bases and V 4 bases, and 4 bases lay outside the gene matches. Germline lookup yields CDR1 SGDLS and CDR2 YYNGEE. CDR3 amino acids: CASSRGDDSYNEQFF. In DNA, the CDR3 is TGTGCCAGCAGCCGGGGGGACGACTCCTACAATGAGCAGTTCTTC.

This sequence joins TRBV7-2 and TRBJ2-1; 7 bases map to TRBD2. Trimming at V came to 3 bases and at J to 10 bases, leaving 6 bases not matched to a gene. Germline lookup yields CDR1 SGHTA and CDR2 FQGNSA. This CDR3 region has 13 residues. The CDR3 here is CASSFTSAGEQFF. CDR3 nucleotides: TGTGCCAGCAGCTTCACTTCAGCGGGGGAGCAGTTCTTC.

The rearrangement joins TRBV30 to TRBJ1-4, with 8 bases matching TRBD1. Germline V CDR1 and CDR2: GTSNPN, SVGIG (reference sequence). The V segment lost 3 bases and the J segment 8 bases; nucleotides outside the gene matches: 8. There are 14 residues in the CDR3. CDR3 sequence (DNA): TGTGCCTGGAGCCGGACAGGGATTTCGGAAAAACTGTTTTTT. Protein product: CAWSRTGISEKLFF.

V is TRBV7-8 and J is TRBJ1-2; 9 bases align to TRBD1. The CDR3 sequence is 16 residues long. The V segment lost 3 bases and the J segment 2 bases; nucleotides outside the gene matches: 7. Germline V gene lookup returns CDR1 SGHVS and CDR2 FQNEAQ. The CDR3 bases are TGTGCCAGCAGCTTCGCTTCGACAGGGGGGAACTATGGCTACACCTTC. This codes for CASSFASTGGNYGYTF.

The chain couples TRBV3-1 (or the pseudogene TRBV3-2) to TRBJ1-2; D perhaps matches TRBD1 (6 bases). CDR3 size: 14 residues. In germline, CDR1 is LGHDT, CDR2 YNNKEL (reference sequence). V was pared by 1 base and J by 8 bases, with 14 bases between. The CDR3 reads CASSQAHREGGYTF. Here the CDR3 DNA reads TGTGCCAGCAGCCAAGCGCACAGGGAAGGGGGCTACACCTTC.

The chain uses TRBV4-1 and TRBJ1-4; D is possibly TRBD1 (6 bases). V was trimmed by 0 bases and J by 10 bases, leaving 12 bases between them. Germline V gives CDR1 MGHRA, CDR2 YSYEKL. The CDR3 totals 14 residues. CDR3 loop: CASSQEQGEGKLFF. The CDR3, as DNA: TGCGCCAGCAGCCAAGAACAGGGTGAGGGAAAACTGTTTTTT.

The V and J genes are TRBV7-6 and TRBJ2-5; 7 bases agree with TRBD1. CDR1 and CDR2 (germline): SGHVS, FNYEAQ. The V and J ends lost 5 bases and 2 bases, in that order; junction bases with no gene match: 8. This CDR3 is built from 15 residues. This CDR3 reads CASSHRAGGQETQYF. The DNA of the CDR3 is TGTGCCAGCAGCCACCGGGCAGGGGGTCAAGAGACCCAGTACTTC.

The rearrangement joins TRBV6-5 to TRBJ1-1, with D unclear. Germline CDR1 reads MNHEY; CDR2 reads SVGAGI. This CDR3 region has 14 residues. V was clipped by 10 bases and J by 2 bases, with 17 bases between them. In DNA, the CDR3 is TGTGCCACCGCCGAGAGGCGGGTTAACACTGAAGCTTTCTTT. Translation gives CATAERRVNTEAFF.

The V gene is TRBV2, the J gene TRBJ1-1, with D possibly being TRBD1 (5 bases). Deletions cut 2 bases from V and 0 bases from J, with 16 bases between. This CDR3 contains 17 residues. Germline assignment: CDR1 SNHLY and CDR2 FYNNEI. CDR3 sequence reads: CASSERLLRDLNTEAFF. The CDR3 region has the DNA TGTGCCAGCAGTGAACGCCTTCTCAGGGATTTGAACACTGAAGCTTTCTTT. Full variable domain (rest looked up from reference TRBV2 and TRBJ1-1): EPEVTQTPSHQVTQMGQEVILRCVPISNHLYFYWYRQILGQKVEFLVSFYNNEISEKSEIFDDQFSVERPDGSNFTLKIRSTKLEDSAMYFCASSERLLRDLNTEAFFGQGTRLTVV.

This chain joins TRBV27 and TRBJ2-1, with TRBD1 matching over 7 bases. V lost 7 bases, J lost 7 bases, and 10 bases stayed unmatched. CDR3 size: 14 residues. Germline lookup yields CDR1 MNHEY and CDR2 SMNVEV (reference sequence). CDR3 in amino acids: CASTQTLQGNEQFF. The CDR3 bases are TGTGCCAGCACCCAGACGCTACAGGGGAATGAGCAGTTCTTC.

This chain connects TRBV6-5 to TRBJ1-5; no clear D. Per germline, CDR1 MNHEY and CDR2 SVGAGI. The CDR3 contains 12 residues. V shed 7 bases and J shed 7 bases, with 11 bases lying between them. The CDR3 DNA reads TGTGCCAGCACCACGAGTCAACAGCCCCAGCATTTT. This translates into CASTTSQQPQHF.

V gene TRBV29-1 combines with J gene TRBJ1-5; D is perhaps TRBD1 (6 bases). V shed 4 bases and J shed 5 bases, with 15 bases lying between them. From germline, CDR1 is SQVTM and CDR2 ANQGSEA. The CDR3 covers 14 residues. CDR3 nucleotide sequence: TGCAGCGTTGTCCTTTCGGGGGGCGATCAGCCCCAGCATTTT. Protein product: CSVVLSGGDQPQHF.

This clone is a singleton in its sample. The rearrangement joins TRBV10-2 to TRBJ2-3; 9 nucleotides align to TRBD2. V gave up 3 bases and J gave up 5 bases; unmatched junction bases: 6. CDR3 length: 15 residues. The germline CDR1 and CDR2 sequences are WSHSY and SAAADI. As DNA, the CDR3 is TGCGCCAGCAGTGAAAGCGGGGGGCCTGGAGATACGCAGTATTTT. Translated: CASSESGGPGDTQYF.